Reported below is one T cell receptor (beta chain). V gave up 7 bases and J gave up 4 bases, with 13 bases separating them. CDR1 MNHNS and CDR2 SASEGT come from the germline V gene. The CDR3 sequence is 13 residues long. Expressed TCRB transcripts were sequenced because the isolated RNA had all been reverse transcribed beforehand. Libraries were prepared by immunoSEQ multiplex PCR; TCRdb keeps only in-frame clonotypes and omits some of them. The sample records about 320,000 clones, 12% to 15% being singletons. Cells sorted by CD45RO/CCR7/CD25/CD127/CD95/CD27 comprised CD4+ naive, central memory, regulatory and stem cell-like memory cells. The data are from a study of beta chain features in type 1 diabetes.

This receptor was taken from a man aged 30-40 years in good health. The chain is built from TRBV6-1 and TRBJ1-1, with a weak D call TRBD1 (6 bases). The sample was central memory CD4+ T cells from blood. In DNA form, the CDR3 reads TGTGCCAGCAACACAGGGAAGGGCACTGAAGCTTTCTTT. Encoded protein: CASNTGKGTEAFF.